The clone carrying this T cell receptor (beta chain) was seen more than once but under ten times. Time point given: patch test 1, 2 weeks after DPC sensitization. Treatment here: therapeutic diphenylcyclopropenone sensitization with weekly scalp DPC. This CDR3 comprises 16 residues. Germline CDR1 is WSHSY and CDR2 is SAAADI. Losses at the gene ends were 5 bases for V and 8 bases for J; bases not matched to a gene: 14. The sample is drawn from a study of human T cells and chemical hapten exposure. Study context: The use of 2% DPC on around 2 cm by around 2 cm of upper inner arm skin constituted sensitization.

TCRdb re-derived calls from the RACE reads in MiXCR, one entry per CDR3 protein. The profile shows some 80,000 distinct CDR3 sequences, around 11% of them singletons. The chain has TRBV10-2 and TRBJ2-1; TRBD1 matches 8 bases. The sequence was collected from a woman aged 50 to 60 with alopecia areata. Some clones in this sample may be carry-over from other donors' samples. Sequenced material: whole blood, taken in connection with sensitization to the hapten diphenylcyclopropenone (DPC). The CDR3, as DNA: TGCGCCAGCAGTTACGCAGGGCAGGGGGCTCGCGATGAGCAGTTCTTC. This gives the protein CASSYAGQGARDEQFF.